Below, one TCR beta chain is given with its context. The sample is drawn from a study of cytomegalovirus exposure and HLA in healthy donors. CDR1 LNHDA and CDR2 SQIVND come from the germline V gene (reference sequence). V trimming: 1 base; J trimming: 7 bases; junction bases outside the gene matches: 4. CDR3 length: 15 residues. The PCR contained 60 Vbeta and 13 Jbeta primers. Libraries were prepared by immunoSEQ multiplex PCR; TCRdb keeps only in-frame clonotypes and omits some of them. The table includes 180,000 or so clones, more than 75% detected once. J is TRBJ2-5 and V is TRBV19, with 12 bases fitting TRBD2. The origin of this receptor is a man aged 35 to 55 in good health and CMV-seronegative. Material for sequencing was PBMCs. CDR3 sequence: CASSIATSGSGTQYF. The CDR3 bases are TGTGCCAGTAGTATAGCGACTAGCGGGAGCGGGACCCAGTACTTC.